The 14 T cell receptor beta chains reported below all come from one sample, sequenced in a study of blood T cell repertoires in COVID-19. Sequencing was performed with immunoSEQ multiplex PCR; in TCRdb, only in-frame clones are kept and a portion is missing. Found here are fewer than 200,000 clones, roughly 80% of them singletons; the top ten hold 8.1%. Specimen: peripheral blood. These receptors came from a man aged 55 to 70 with acute or convalescent COVID-19.

V is TRBV9 and J is TRBJ2-1, with 7 bases fitting TRBD2. This CDR3 spans 15 amino acids. The J segment lost 5 bases and the V segment lost 6 bases, leaving 11 bases of the junction unmatched. CDR1 is SGDLS and CDR2 is YYNGEE in the germline V gene. CDR3 loop: CASTKAPGLNNEQFF. The CDR3 region has the DNA TGTGCCAGCACCAAAGCCCCGGGACTAAACAATGAGCAGTTCTTC.

In its sample, this clone was seen a few times. The J gene is TRBJ2-5, the V gene TRBV2; TRBD2 matches at 8 bases. This CDR3 is 14 amino acids long. Germline CDR1 reads SNHLY; CDR2 reads FYNNEI. V lost 4 bases to trimming and J lost 5 bases; unmatched junction nucleotides: 6. Here the CDR3 DNA reads TGTGCCAGCAGTGGGGTCGGGGGGGCGGAGACCCAGTACTTC. Its translation is CASSGVGGAETQYF.

The V and J genes are TRBV2 and TRBJ1-2; 7 bases are a match to TRBD1. V lost 10 bases and J lost 4; bases outside the gene matches: 6. Looked up from germline, CDR1 is SNHLY and CDR2 is FYNNEI. CDR3 length equals 12 residues. The CDR3: CATSTGSYGYTF. DNA of the CDR3: TGTGCCACCTCGACAGGGTCCTATGGCTACACCTTC.

The chain is built from TRBV6-6 and TRBJ1-1; TRBD1 aligns across 8 bases. The CDR3 runs to 14 residues. Germline lookup yields CDR1 MNHNY and CDR2 SVGAGI (reference sequence). The J segment lost 2 bases and the V segment lost 6 bases, leaving 5 bases of the junction unmatched. The CDR3 sequence is CASRLGQGNTEAFF. The CDR3 bases are TGTGCCAGCAGACTTGGACAGGGCAACACTGAAGCTTTCTTT.

This clone was picked up one time. The chain combines TRBV7-2 with TRBJ2-7, with D hard to call. The CDR3 runs to 16 residues. Looked up from germline, CDR1 is SGHTA and CDR2 is FQGNSA. V lost 1 base and J lost 2, with 15 bases in between. In DNA, the CDR3 is TGTGCCAGCAGCTTAGGGCCTAGGCAGCACCCCTACGAGCAGTACTTC. Amino acids: CASSLGPRQHPYEQYF.

The V call is TRBV5-1, the J call TRBJ2-5; D not resolved. The CDR3 covers 13 residues. Trimming left V 6 bases short and J 5 bases short, with 14 bases between. Germline-derived CDR1 and CDR2 are SGHRS and YFSETQ. The CDR3 region is CASTITVGETQYF. The CDR3 bases are TGCGCCAGCACCATTACGGTCGGGGAGACCCAGTACTTC.

In DNA form, the CDR3 reads TGTGCCAGTACAGGGACAGGCCCGCGAAACACTGAAGCTTTCTTT. It translates to CASTGTGPRNTEAFF. The rearrangement uses TRBV25-1 and TRBJ1-1; 8 nucleotides match TRBD1. CDR3 length: 15 amino acids. After removal of 9 bases from V and 2 bases from J, the junction contained 11 bases not matched to a gene. Germline V CDR1 and CDR2: MGHDK, SYGVNS.

The gene calls are TRBV5-1 and TRBJ2-2; 9 positions agree with TRBD1. Germline V lookup: CDR1 SGHRS, CDR2 YFSETQ. V gave up 4 bases and J gave up 0 bases; unmatched junction bases: 4. This CDR3 contains 16 residues. CDR3 in DNA: TGCGCCAGCAGCAGGGGACAGGGAGCGAACACCGGGGAGCTGTTTTTT. Its protein is CASSRGQGANTGELFF.

This clone was seen more than once but under ten times. The chain couples TRBV25-1 to TRBJ2-7; 8 bases fit TRBD2. The germline CDR1 and CDR2 sequences are MGHDK and SYGVNS. J gave up 7 bases and V 7 bases, and 9 bases lay outside the gene matches. The CDR3 is 13 amino acids. CDR3 DNA: TGTGCCAGCAACCTAGCGGGCGCGGGGGAGCAGTACTTC. Its protein product is CASNLAGAGEQYF.

The V call is TRBV12-5, the J call TRBJ1-4, with 9 bases identical to TRBD1. The germline CDR1 and CDR2 sequences are LGHNT and FRNRAP. With V trimmed by 7 bases and J by 8 bases, 14 bases remained unmatched. This CDR3 is built from 16 residues. CDR3 nucleotide sequence: TGTGCTAGTGCCCAGAAGACAGGGGGAGGGGAAGAAAAACTGTTTTTT. This sequence encodes CASAQKTGGGEEKLFF.

V and J are TRBV30 and TRBJ2-7; 10 bases map to TRBD1. The germline gives CDR1 GTSNPN, CDR2 SVGIG (reference sequence). Unmatched junction bases numbered 9, after V lost 4 bases and J lost 3 bases. This CDR3 is 15 amino acids long. In DNA form, the CDR3 reads TGTGCCTGGAACGTGGGACAGGGGTCAATCTACGAGCAGTACTTC. This gives the protein CAWNVGQGSIYEQYF.

This sequence joins TRBV28 and TRBJ1-5; D unresolved. The CDR3 spans 14 residues. Trimming pared 5 bases from V and 11 bases from J, leaving 19 bases between. CDR1 MDHEN and CDR2 SYDVKM come from the germline V gene. For the CDR3, the DNA is TGTGCCAGCAGTCCGCCGGAGGGTCGAGGGTCCCAGCATTTT. Protein sequence: CASSPPEGRGSQHF.

This chain joins TRBV16 and TRBJ2-1, with D hard to call. Germline-derived CDR1 and CDR2 are KGHSY and FQNENV. The CDR3 totals 15 residues. Trimming cost V 4 bases and J 0 bases, with 10 bases left between them. CDR3 bases: TGTGCCAGCAGCCCCATGAGGCGCTCCTACAATGAGCAGTTCTTC. Translation gives CASSPMRRSYNEQFF.

This chain joins TRBV5-1 and TRBJ2-2; 8 positions agree with TRBD1. CDR1 and CDR2 from the germline V gene are SGHRS and YFSETQ. The V gene end was trimmed by 4 bases and the J gene end by 7 bases; junction bases not matched to a gene: 6. The CDR3 runs 14 residues. The CDR3 sequence is CASSGIQGDGELFF. The CDR3 DNA reads TGCGCCAGCAGCGGAATACAGGGGGACGGGGAGCTGTTTTTT.